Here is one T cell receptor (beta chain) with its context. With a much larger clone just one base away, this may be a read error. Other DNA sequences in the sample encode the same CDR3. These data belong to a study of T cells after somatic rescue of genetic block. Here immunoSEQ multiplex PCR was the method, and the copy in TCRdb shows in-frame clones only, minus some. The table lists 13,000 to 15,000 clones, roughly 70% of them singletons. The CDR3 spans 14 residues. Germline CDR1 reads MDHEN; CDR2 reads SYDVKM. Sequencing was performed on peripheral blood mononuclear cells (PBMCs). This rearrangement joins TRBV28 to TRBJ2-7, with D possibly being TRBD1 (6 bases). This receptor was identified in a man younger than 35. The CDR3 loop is CASSFSDRLHEQYF. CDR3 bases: TGTGCCAGCAGTTTTTCTGACAGGCTTCACGAGCAGTACTTT.